The T cell receptor beta chain under discussion was sequenced for a study of CD8+CD57+ T cells in acquired aplastic anemia. Background on the study: Sorted CD4+ and CD8+ cells gave a mean 3.2 ug DNA, range about 0.2 to 27.4 ug.

For CDR3 and TCR beta VDJ profiling, genomic DNA was the template used. TCRdb itself ran the reads through MiXCR, one entry per CDR3 protein. The sample holds hundreds of thousands of distinct CDR3 sequences, 55% to 60% seen once. With regard to this clonotype: Its target is unknown.

The V gene's germline CDR1 is SQVTM and CDR2 ANQGSEA. The CDR3 runs 12 residues. V lost 2 bases and J lost 10, with 14 bases in between. General observations from the study: A set of some 28 CD8+ CDR3 sequences was shared between patients and controls, and these sequences appeared highly expressed in patients.

The sequence was obtained from a human donor with severe aplastic anemia or a healthy control (not recorded which). The V and J genes are TRBV29-1 and TRBJ1-1; D might be TRBD1 (6 bases). The sample consisted of sorted CD4+, CD8+, or CD8+CD57+ T cells (not recorded which) from PBMCs. The CDR3 sequence: CSVEKTGNLAFF. CDR3 nucleotide sequence: TGCAGCGTTGAAAAAACAGGGAATTTAGCTTTCTTT.